This T cell receptor (beta chain) was captured by sequencing in a study of T cells in women clearing cervical HPV infection. Repertoires were generated with immunoSEQ multiplex PCR, while TCRdb's copy carries only in-frame clones and drops some. The table gives roughly 45,000 clones; the top ten clones make up approximately 1% of it. Turning to this clone: The CDR3 is cut off 3 residues early in the read; its end comes from the germline J gene.

Per the germline V gene, CDR1 is SEHNR and CDR2 is FQNEAQ (reference sequence). There are 15 residues in the CDR3. The TCR comes from a woman between 18 and 70 years old with a cervical HPV16 infection that either progressed to CIN3+ or cleared (not recorded which). The chain combines TRBV7-9 with TRBJ1-4, with TRBD1 as a possible D gene (5 bases). What was sequenced was blood buffy coat. CDR3 bases read: TGTGCCAGCAGCTTATCACTCTCTGGGGCCAACGTA. It yields the protein CASSLSLSGANV. The CDR3 in its entirety is CASSLSLSGANVLFF. Combining the CDR3 with reference TRBV7-9 and TRBJ1-4 gives the whole variable domain DTGVSQNPRHKITKRGQNVTFRCDPISEHNRLYWYRQTLGQGPEFLTYFQNEAQLEKSRLLSDRFSAERPKGSFSTLEIQRTEQGDSAMYLCASSLSLSGANVLFFGSGTQLSVL.